This TCR beta chain derives from a study of CD8 T cells in ankylosing spondylitis. TCRdb re-called the 5' RACE reads with MiXCR, one entry per CDR3 protein. The table includes approximately 140,000 distinct CDR3 sequences, under 45% detected once. V lost 1 base to trimming and J lost 9 bases, with 13 bases between them. CDR1 and CDR2 from the germline V gene are MNHEY and SVGEGT. The length of the CDR3 is 14 residues. The genes are TRBV6-2 or TRBV6-3 and TRBJ1-5, with D possibly TRBD1 on 6 matching bases. This clonotype was sampled from a male donor with ankylosing spondylitis. Sequenced input: synovial fluid, either unsorted or a sorted T cell fraction (not recorded which). CDR3 nucleotides: TGTGCCAGCAGTTACTTGCAGGGGTTTCGGCCCCAGCATTTT. Amino acids: CASSYLQGFRPQHF.